These T cell receptor beta chains were read from a single sample in a study of CD4 T cells in relation to SARS-CoV-2 and coronaviruses. Clones were read by immunoSEQ multiplex PCR, and TCRdb kept only the in-frame ones, dropping some. The sample comprises nearly 70,000 clones, more than 80% of which are singletons, and 0.2% to 0.25% rests with the top ten. The sample comprised naive CD4+ T cells from PBMCs. Every receptor here comes from a human donor in good health. The CDR3 runs from the conserved cysteine through the conserved F or W. The order of the fields is clone size, D gene, J gene, V gene, CDR3 DNA, CDR3 protein. The D gene is left open where the match is weak. Size is stated for part of the rows, as once, few or many counts, or as a class when the clone is expanded.

clone size: once; D gene: -; J gene: TRBJ2-1; V gene: TRBV27; CDR3 DNA: TGTGCCAGCAGTAGGAGGGATGGTAGCTACAATGAGCAGTTCTTC; CDR3 protein: CASSRRDGSYNEQFF
clone size: -; D gene: -; J gene: TRBJ1-2; V gene: TRBV4-1; CDR3 DNA: TGCGCCAGCAGCCAAGATGGAGTTGGAGGGCAGGTGCATGGCTACACCTTC; CDR3 protein: CASSQDGVGGQVHGYTF
clone size: -; D gene: -; J gene: TRBJ2-1; V gene: TRBV29-1; CDR3 DNA: TGCAGCGTTGACAGGGGTAAACGAAATGAGCAGTTCTTC; CDR3 protein: CSVDRGKRNEQFF
clone size: -; D gene: -; J gene: TRBJ2-3; V gene: TRBV9; CDR3 DNA: TGTGCCAGCAGCCCAGGTCCTGGCACAGATACGCAGTATTTT; CDR3 protein: CASSPGPGTDTQYF
clone size: -; D gene: -; J gene: TRBJ2-2; V gene: TRBV4-2; CDR3 DNA: TGTGCCAGCAGCTTCCGCTCGGCAGGCGATACATCCGGGGAGCTGTTTTTT; CDR3 protein: CASSFRSAGDTSGELFF
clone size: -; D gene: -; J gene: TRBJ1-6; V gene: TRBV30; CDR3 DNA: TGTGCCTGGAACTTACAGGGTTTCTATAATTCACCCCTCCACTTT; CDR3 protein: CAWNLQGFYNSPLHF
clone size: -; D gene: -; J gene: TRBJ1-4; V gene: TRBV21-1; CDR3 DNA: TGTGCCAGCCGACCAGGGGAGGGTTCGGGAACTAATGAAAAACTGTTTTTT; CDR3 protein: CASRPGEGSGTNEKLFF
clone size: -; D gene: -; J gene: TRBJ1-2; V gene: TRBV12-2; CDR3 DNA: TGTGCAAGTCGCTTGAGGGTCCGGGACTATGGCTACACCTTC; CDR3 protein: CASRLRVRDYGYTF
clone size: -; D gene: -; J gene: TRBJ2-3; V gene: TRBV6-2/TRBV6-3; CDR3 DNA: TGTGCCAGCAGTTCTACCGGGACTCGCCAGACTAGCACAGATACGCAGTATTTT; CDR3 protein: CASSSTGTRQTSTDTQYF
clone size: -; D gene: TRBD1; J gene: TRBJ2-7; V gene: TRBV27; CDR3 DNA: TGTGCCAGCAGCCCCTCCGGGACAGGGGGCCTATACGAGCAGTACTTC; CDR3 protein: CASSPSGTGGLYEQYF
clone size: -; D gene: TRBD1; J gene: TRBJ1-4; V gene: TRBV15; CDR3 DNA: TGTGCCACCAGCGGTCCGGGACAGGGCGTTTCTGCAACTAATGAAAAACTGTTTTTT; CDR3 protein: CATSGPGQGVSATNEKLFF
clone size: once; D gene: -; J gene: TRBJ1-1; V gene: TRBV9; CDR3 DNA: TGTGCCAGCAGCGGCAGGGTTTCGGTTGGGTCTGAAGCTTTCTTT; CDR3 protein: CASSGRVSVGSEAFF
clone size: -; D gene: TRBD1; J gene: TRBJ1-1; V gene: TRBV13; CDR3 DNA: TGTGCCAGCAGCCAGGGACAGAGATACACTGAAGCTTTCTTT; CDR3 protein: CASSQGQRYTEAFF
clone size: -; D gene: -; J gene: TRBJ2-3; V gene: TRBV5-1; CDR3 DNA: TGCGCCAGCAGCTTGGAGTTGGGGGCGAGCACAGATACGCAGTATTTT; CDR3 protein: CASSLELGASTDTQYF
clone size: -; D gene: TRBD1; J gene: TRBJ2-5; V gene: TRBV10-3; CDR3 DNA: TGTGCCATCAGACACGGGACAGGGGGCGATGAGACCCAGTACTTC; CDR3 protein: CAIRHGTGGDETQYF
clone size: -; D gene: -; J gene: TRBJ1-1; V gene: TRBV4-3; CDR3 DNA: TGCGCCAGCAGCGCGGCAGGGGTTGGGTACACTGAAGCTTTCTTT; CDR3 protein: CASSAAGVGYTEAFF
clone size: -; D gene: -; J gene: TRBJ1-1; V gene: TRBV19; CDR3 DNA: TGTGCCAGTAGTCCACGGACAGACACTGAAGCTTTCTTT; CDR3 protein: CASSPRTDTEAFF
clone size: once; D gene: TRBD1; J gene: TRBJ2-7; V gene: TRBV27; CDR3 DNA: TGTGCCAGCAGTTTAGCGACAGGGCGTTCCTCCTACGAGCAGTACTTC; CDR3 protein: CASSLATGRSSYEQYF
clone size: -; D gene: -; J gene: TRBJ2-5; V gene: TRBV6-2/TRBV6-3; CDR3 DNA: TGTGCCAGCAGTTACTCGGAAGCCCAAGAGACCCAGTACTTC; CDR3 protein: CASSYSEAQETQYF
clone size: -; D gene: -; J gene: TRBJ1-1; V gene: TRBV7-9; CDR3 DNA: TGTGCCAGCAGCTCTAATCGGGGACGGCGCCCCCACACTGAAGCTTTCTTT; CDR3 protein: CASSSNRGRRPHTEAFF
clone size: -; D gene: TRBD1; J gene: TRBJ2-7; V gene: TRBV5-1; CDR3 DNA: TGCGCCAGCAGCTCTTCCCGACAGGGGGCTATTGTCCCTCCAACCTACGAGCAGTACTTC; CDR3 protein: CASSSSRQGAIVPPTYEQYF
clone size: -; D gene: -; J gene: TRBJ2-5; V gene: TRBV5-1; CDR3 DNA: TGCGCCAGCAGCTTAGGGCCCGGGACCCAAGAGACCCAGTACTTC; CDR3 protein: CASSLGPGTQETQYF
clone size: -; D gene: -; J gene: TRBJ2-7; V gene: TRBV7-9; CDR3 DNA: TGTGCCAGCAGCCTGATGGGACGGATCTCCTACGAGCAGTACTTC; CDR3 protein: CASSLMGRISYEQYF
clone size: -; D gene: -; J gene: TRBJ1-1; V gene: TRBV28; CDR3 DNA: TGTGCCAGCAGTTCCCCCGGGGGAAGTGGGGATTTT; CDR3 protein: CASSSPGGSGDF
clone size: -; D gene: -; J gene: TRBJ2-3; V gene: TRBV5-1; CDR3 DNA: TGCGCCAGCAGCTTAGGCACCTACACAGATACGCAGTATTTT; CDR3 protein: CASSLGTYTDTQYF
clone size: once; D gene: -; J gene: TRBJ2-5; V gene: TRBV5-1; CDR3 DNA: TGCGCCAGCAGCTTCGGGGGAGTTCAAGAGACCCAGTACTTC; CDR3 protein: CASSFGGVQETQYF
clone size: -; D gene: -; J gene: TRBJ1-2; V gene: TRBV7-2; CDR3 DNA: TGTGCCAGCAGCTTGGGATCTTATAACTATGGCTACACCTTC; CDR3 protein: CASSLGSYNYGYTF
clone size: -; D gene: -; J gene: TRBJ1-2; V gene: TRBV5-6; CDR3 DNA: TGTGCCAGCAGCCCCGCTGGGAACTATGGCTACACCTTC; CDR3 protein: CASSPAGNYGYTF
clone size: -; D gene: -; J gene: TRBJ1-2; V gene: TRBV3-1/TRBV3-2; CDR3 DNA: TGTGCCAGCAGCCATCGGGACTCCGAGAGAGGGGGCTACACCTTC; CDR3 protein: CASSHRDSERGGYTF
clone size: -; D gene: TRBD1; J gene: TRBJ1-6; V gene: TRBV27; CDR3 DNA: TGTGCCAGCAGCTACGAGGGGCAGGGGGATTCACCCCTCCACTTT; CDR3 protein: CASSYEGQGDSPLHF
clone size: -; D gene: -; J gene: TRBJ2-4; V gene: TRBV5-1; CDR3 DNA: TGCGCCAGCAGCCGGCGAATTGGCAGCGGATTAGCCAAAAACATTCAGTACTTC; CDR3 protein: CASSRRIGSGLAKNIQYF
clone size: -; D gene: -; J gene: TRBJ2-7; V gene: TRBV18; CDR3 DNA: TGTGCCAGCTCACCACAGGGGAGCAGCTCCTACGAGCAGTACTTC; CDR3 protein: CASSPQGSSSYEQYF
clone size: once; D gene: TRBD2; J gene: TRBJ2-7; V gene: TRBV4-2; CDR3 DNA: TGTGCCAGCAGCCGAGAAGCAGGGACTAGCGGGAGTCTCCTAACCTACGAGCAGTACTTC; CDR3 protein: CASSREAGTSGSLLTYEQYF
clone size: -; D gene: -; J gene: TRBJ1-6; V gene: TRBV6-5; CDR3 DNA: TGTGCCAGCAGTTCGGTACAAAGGGATTCACCCCTCCACTTT; CDR3 protein: CASSSVQRDSPLHF